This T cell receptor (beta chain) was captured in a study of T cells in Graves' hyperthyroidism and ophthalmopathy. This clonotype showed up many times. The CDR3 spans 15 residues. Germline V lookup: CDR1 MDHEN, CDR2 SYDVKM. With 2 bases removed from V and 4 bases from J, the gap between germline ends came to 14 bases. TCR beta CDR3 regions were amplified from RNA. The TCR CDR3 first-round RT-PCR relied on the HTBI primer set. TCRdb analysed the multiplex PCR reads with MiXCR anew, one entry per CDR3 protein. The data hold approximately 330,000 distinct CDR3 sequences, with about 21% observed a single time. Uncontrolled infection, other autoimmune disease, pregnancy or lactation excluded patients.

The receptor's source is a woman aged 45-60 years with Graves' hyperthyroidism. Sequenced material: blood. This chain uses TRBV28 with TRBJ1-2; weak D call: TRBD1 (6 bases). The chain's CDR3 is CASSLEGGLGYGYTF. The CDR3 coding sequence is TGTGCCAGCAGTTTAGAGGGGGGGCTGGGCTATGGCTACACCTTC.